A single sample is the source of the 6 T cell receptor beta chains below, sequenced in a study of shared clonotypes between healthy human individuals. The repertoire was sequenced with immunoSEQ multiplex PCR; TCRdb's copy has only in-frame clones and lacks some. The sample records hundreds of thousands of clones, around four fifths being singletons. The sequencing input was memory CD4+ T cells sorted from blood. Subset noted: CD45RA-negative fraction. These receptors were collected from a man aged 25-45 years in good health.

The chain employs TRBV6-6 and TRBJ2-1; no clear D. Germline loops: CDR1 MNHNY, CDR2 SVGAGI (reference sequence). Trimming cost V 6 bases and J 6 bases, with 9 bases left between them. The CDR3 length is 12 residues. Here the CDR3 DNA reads TGTGCCAGCAGCCCCCTCGCCAATGAGCAGTTCTTC. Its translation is CASSPLANEQFF.

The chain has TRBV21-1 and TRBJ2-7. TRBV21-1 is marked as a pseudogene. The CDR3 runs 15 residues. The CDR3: CASATDGRGLYEQYF. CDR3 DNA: TGTGCCAGCGCTACGGATGGGAGGGGGCTTTACGAGCAGTACTTC.

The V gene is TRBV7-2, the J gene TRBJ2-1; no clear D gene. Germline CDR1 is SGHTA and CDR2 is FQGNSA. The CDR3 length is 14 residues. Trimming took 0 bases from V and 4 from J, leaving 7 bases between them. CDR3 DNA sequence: TGTGCCAGCAGCTTAGCTAGAGAATACAATGAGCAGTTCTTC. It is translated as CASSLAREYNEQFF.

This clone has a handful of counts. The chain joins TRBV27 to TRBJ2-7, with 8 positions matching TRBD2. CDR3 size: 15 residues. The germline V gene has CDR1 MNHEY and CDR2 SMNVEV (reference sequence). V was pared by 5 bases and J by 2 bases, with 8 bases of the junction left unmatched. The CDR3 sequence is CASSPGLGDPYEQYF. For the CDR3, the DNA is TGTGCCAGCAGTCCGGGACTAGGAGACCCCTACGAGCAGTACTTC.

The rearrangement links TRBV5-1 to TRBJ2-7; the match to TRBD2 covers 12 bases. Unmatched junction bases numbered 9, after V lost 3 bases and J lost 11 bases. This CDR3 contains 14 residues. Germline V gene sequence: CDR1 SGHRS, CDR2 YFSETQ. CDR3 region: CASSSGLAGLQEYF. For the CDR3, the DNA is TGCGCCAGCAGCTCCGGACTAGCGGGATTGCAGGAGTACTTC. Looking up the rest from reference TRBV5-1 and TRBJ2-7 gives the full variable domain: KAGVTQTPRYLIKTRGQQVTLSCSPISGHRSVSWYQQTPGQGLQFLFEYFSETQRNKGNFPGRFSGRQFSNSRSEMNVSTLELGDSALYLCASSSGLAGLQEYFGPGTRLTVT.

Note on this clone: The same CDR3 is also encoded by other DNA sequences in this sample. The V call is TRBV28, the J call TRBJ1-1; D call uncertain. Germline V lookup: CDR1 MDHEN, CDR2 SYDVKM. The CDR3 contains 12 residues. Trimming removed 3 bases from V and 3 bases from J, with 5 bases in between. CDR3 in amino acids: CASSLRYTEAFF. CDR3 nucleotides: TGTGCCAGCAGTTTGAGGTACACTGAAGCTTTCTTT.